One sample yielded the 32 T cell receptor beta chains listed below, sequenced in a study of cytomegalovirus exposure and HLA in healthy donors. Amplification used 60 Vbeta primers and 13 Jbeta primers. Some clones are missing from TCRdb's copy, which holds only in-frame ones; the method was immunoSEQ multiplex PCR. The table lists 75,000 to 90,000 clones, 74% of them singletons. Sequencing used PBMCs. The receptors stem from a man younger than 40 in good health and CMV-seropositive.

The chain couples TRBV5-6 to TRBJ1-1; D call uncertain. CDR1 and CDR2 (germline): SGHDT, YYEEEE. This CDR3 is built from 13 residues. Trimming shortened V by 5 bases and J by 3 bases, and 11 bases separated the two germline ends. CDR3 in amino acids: CASSQEVDTEAFF. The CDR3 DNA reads TGTGCCAGCAGTCAGGAGGTCGACACTGAAGCTTTCTTT.

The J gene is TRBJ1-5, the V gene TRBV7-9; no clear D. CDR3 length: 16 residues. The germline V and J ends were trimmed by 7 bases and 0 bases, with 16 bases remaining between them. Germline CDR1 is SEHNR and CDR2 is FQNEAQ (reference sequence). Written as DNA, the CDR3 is TGTGCCAGCACCCCAGGCCCGGGGAATAGCAATCAGCCCCAGCATTTT. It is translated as CASTPGPGNSNQPQHF.

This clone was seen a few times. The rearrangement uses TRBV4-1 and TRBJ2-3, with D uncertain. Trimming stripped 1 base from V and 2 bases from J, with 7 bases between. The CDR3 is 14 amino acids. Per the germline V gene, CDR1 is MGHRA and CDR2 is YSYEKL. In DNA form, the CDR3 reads TGCGCCAGCAGCCAAGTACCAGTCACAGATACGCAGTATTTT. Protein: CASSQVPVTDTQYF.

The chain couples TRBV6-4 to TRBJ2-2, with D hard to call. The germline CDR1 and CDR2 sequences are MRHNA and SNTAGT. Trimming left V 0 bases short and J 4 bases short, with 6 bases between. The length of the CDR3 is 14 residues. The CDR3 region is CASSDSPGTGELFF. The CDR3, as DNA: TGTGCCAGCAGTGACTCCCCGGGCACCGGGGAGCTGTTTTTT.

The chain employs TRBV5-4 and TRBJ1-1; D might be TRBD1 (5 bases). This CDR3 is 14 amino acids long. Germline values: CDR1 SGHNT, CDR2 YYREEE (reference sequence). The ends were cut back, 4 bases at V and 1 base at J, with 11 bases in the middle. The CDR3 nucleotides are TGTGCCAGCAGCGGGCGGGACGGGAACACTGAAGCTTTCTTT. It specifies CASSGRDGNTEAFF.

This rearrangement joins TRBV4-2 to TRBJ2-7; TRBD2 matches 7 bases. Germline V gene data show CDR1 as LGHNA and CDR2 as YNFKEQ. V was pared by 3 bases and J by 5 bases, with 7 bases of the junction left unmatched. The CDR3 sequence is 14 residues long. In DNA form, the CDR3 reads TGTGCCAGCAGCCACGGACTAGAGTTCGACGAGCAGTACTTC. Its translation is CASSHGLEFDEQYF.

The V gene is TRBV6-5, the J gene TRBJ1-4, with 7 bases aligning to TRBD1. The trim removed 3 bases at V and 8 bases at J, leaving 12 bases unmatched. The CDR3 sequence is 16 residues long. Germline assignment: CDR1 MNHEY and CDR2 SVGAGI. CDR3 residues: CASSYWDSPFEEKLFF. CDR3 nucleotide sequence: TGTGCCAGCAGTTATTGGGACAGCCCCTTCGAGGAAAAACTGTTTTTT.

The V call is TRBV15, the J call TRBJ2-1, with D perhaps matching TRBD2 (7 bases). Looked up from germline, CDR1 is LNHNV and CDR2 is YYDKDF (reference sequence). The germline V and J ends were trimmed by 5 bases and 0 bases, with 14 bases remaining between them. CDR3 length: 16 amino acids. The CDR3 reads CATSGGGGPSYNEQFF. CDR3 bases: TGTGCCACCAGCGGGGGCGGGGGACCCTCCTACAATGAGCAGTTCTTC.

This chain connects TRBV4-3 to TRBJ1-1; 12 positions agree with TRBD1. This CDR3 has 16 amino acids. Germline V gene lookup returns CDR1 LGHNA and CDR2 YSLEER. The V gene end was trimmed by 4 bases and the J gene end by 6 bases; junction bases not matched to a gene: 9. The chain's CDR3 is CASSLLAGTGGAEAFF. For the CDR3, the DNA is TGCGCCAGCAGCCTCCTCGCCGGGACAGGGGGCGCTGAAGCTTTCTTT.

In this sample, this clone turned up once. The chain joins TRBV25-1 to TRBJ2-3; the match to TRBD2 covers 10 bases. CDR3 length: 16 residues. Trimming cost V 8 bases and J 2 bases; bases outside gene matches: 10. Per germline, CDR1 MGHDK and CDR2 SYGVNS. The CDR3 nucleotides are TGTGCCAGCTCTCCCGTAGCGGGGGGACTCACAGATACGCAGTATTTT. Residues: CASSPVAGGLTDTQYF.

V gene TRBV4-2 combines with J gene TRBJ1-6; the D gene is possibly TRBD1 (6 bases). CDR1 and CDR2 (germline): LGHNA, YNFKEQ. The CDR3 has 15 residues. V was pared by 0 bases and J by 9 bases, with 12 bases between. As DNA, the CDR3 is TGTGCCAGCAGCCAAGAACAGGGAGCGCGTTCACCCCTCCACTTT. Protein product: CASSQEQGARSPLHF.

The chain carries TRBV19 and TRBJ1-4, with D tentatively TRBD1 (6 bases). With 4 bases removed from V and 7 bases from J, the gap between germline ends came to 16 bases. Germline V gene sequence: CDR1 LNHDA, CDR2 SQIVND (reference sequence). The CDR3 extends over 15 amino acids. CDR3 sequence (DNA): TGTGCCAGTAGTACCCCCGGGGGGCGGGTTGAAAAACTGTTTTTT. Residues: CASSTPGGRVEKLFF.

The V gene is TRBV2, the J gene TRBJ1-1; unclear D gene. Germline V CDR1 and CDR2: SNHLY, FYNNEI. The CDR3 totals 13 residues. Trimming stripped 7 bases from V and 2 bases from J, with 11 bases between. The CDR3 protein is CASTSESNTEAFF. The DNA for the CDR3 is TGTGCCAGCACGTCGGAGAGTAACACTGAAGCTTTCTTT.

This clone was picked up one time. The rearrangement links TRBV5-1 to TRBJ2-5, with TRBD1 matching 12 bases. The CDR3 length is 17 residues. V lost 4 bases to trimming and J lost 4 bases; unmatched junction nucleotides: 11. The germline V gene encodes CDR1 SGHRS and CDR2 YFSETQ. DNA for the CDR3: TGCGCCAGCAGCCTTAGTCCCGGGACAGGGGGCGCAGAGACCCAGTACTTC. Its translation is CASSLSPGTGGAETQYF.

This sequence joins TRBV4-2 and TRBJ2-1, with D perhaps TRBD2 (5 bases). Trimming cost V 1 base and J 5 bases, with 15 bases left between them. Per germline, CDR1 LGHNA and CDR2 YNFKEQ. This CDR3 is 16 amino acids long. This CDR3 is CASSQGSSGNNNEQFF. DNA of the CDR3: TGTGCCAGCAGCCAAGGTTCAAGCGGAAACAACAATGAGCAGTTCTTC.

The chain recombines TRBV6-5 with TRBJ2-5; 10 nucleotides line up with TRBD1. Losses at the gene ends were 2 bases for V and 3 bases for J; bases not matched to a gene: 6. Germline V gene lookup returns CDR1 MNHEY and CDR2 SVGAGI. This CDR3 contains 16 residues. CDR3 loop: CASSYGAGTGEETQYF. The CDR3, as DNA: TGTGCCAGCAGTTACGGAGCCGGGACAGGGGAAGAGACCCAGTACTTC.

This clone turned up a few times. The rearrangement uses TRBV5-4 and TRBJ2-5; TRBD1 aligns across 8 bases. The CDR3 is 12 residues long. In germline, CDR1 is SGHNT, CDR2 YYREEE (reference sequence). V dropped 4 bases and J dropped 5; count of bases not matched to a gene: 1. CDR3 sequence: CASSGDRETQYF. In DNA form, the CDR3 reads TGTGCCAGCAGCGGGGACAGGGAGACCCAGTACTTC.

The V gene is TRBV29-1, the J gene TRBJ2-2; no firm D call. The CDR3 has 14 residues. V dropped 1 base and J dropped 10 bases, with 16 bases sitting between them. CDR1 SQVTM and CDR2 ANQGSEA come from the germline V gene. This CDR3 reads CSVEVVGSSPELFF. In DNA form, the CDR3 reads TGCAGCGTTGAAGTGGTGGGCAGTTCGCCGGAGCTGTTTTTT.

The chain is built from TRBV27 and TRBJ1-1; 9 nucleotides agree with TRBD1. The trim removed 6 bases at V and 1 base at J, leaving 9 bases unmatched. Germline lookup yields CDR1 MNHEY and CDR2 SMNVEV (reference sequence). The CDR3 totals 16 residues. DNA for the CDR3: TGTGCCAGCAGGTCAACAGGGGGCGCTTGGAACACTGAAGCTTTCTTT. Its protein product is CASRSTGGAWNTEAFF.

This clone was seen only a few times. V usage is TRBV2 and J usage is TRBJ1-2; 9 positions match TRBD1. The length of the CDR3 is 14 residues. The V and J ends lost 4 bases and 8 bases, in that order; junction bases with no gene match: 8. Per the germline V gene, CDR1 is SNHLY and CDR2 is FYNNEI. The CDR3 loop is CASSGDRVQEGYTF. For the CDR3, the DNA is TGTGCCAGCAGTGGGGACAGGGTTCAGGAAGGCTACACCTTC.

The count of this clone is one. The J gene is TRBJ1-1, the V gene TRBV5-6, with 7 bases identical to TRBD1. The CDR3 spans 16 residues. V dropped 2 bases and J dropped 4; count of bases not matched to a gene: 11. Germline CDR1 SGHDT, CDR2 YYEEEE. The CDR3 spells CASSFPPGTVFTEAFF. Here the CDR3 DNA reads TGTGCCAGCAGCTTCCCTCCCGGGACAGTCTTCACTGAAGCTTTCTTT. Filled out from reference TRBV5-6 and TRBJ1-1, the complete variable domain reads DAGVTQSPTHLIKTRGQQVTLRCSPKSGHDTVSWYQQALGQGPQFIFQYYEEEERQRGNFPDRFSGHQFPNYSSELNVNALLLGDSALYLCASSFPPGTVFTEAFFGQGTRLTVV.

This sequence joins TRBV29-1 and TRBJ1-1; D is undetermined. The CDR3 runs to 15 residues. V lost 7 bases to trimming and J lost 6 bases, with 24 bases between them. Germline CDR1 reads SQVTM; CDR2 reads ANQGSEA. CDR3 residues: CSAGEGADGSSEAFF. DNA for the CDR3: TGCAGCGCCGGGGAGGGTGCGGATGGAAGTTCTGAAGCTTTCTTT.

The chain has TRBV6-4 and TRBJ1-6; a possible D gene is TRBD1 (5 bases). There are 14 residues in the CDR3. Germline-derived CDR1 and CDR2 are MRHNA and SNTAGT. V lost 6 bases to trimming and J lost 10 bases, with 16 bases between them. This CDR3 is CASSPGLPSSPLHF. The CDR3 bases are TGTGCCAGCAGCCCGGGACTCCCGAGCTCACCCCTCCACTTT.

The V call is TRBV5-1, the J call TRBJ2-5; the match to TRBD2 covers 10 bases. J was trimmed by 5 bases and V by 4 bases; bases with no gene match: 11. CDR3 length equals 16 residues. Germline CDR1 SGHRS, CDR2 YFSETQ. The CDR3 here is CASSPKKRGGVETQYF. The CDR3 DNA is TGCGCCAGCAGCCCCAAGAAGCGGGGGGGCGTGGAGACCCAGTACTTC. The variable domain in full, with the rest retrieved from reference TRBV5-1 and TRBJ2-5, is KAGVTQTPRYLIKTRGQQVTLSCSPISGHRSVSWYQQTPGQGLQFLFEYFSETQRNKGNFPGRFSGRQFSNSRSEMNVSTLELGDSALYLCASSPKKRGGVETQYFGPGTRLLVL.

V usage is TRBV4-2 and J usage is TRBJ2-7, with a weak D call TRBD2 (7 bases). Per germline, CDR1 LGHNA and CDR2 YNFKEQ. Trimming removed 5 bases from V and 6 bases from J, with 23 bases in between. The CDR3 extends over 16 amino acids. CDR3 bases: TGTGCCAGCAGCTTTGAGGGGGGGGCCCGAGCCCTCGAGCAGTACTTC. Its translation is CASSFEGGARALEQYF.

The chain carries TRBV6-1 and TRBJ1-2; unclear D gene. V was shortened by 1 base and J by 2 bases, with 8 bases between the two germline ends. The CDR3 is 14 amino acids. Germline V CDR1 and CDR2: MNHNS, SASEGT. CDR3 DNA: TGTGCCAGCAGTGAAGAGCCGGTGAACTATGGCTACACCTTC. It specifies CASSEEPVNYGYTF.

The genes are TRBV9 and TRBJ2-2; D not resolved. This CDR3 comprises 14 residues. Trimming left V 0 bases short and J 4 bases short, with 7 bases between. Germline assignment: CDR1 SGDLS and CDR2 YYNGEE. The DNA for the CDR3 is TGTGCCAGCAGCGTAGTTCTATCCACCGGGGAGCTGTTTTTT. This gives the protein CASSVVLSTGELFF.

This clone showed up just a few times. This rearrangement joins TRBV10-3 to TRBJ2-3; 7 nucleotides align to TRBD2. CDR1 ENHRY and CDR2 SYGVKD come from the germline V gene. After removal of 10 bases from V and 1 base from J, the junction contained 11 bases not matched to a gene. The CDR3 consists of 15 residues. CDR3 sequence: CATGVEGGRTDTQYF. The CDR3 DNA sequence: TGTGCCACCGGAGTGGAGGGAGGGCGCACAGATACGCAGTATTTT.

The CDR3 region has the DNA TGTGCCAGCGCTCCGGACAGGGGGTTCACAGATACGCAGTATTTT. It specifies CASAPDRGFTDTQYF. The J gene is TRBJ2-3, the V gene TRBV25-1; 10 bases fit TRBD1. CDR1 and CDR2 from the germline V gene are MGHDK and SYGVNS. After removal of 8 bases from V and 2 bases from J, the junction contained 7 bases not matched to a gene. CDR3 length equals 15 residues.

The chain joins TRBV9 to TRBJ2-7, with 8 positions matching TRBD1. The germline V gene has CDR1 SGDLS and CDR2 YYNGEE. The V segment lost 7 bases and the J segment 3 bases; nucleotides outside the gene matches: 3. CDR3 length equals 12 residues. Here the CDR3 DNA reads TGTGCCAGCGGACAGGGATTCTACGAGCAGTACTTC. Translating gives CASGQGFYEQYF.

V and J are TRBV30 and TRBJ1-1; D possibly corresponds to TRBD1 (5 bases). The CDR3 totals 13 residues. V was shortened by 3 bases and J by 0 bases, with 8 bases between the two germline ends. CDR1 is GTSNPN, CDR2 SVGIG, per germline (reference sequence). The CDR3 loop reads CAWRDSLNTEAFF. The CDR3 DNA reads TGTGCCTGGAGAGACAGCCTGAACACTGAAGCTTTCTTT.

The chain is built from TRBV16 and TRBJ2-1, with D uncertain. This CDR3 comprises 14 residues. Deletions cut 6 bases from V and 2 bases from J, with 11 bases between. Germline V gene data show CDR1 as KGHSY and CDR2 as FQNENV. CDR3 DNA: TGTGCCAGCAGTCTTGACTTACCCTACAATGAGCAGTTCTTC. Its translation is CASSLDLPYNEQFF.